The rows below give T cell receptor beta chains drawn from one sample of a study of T cell responses to AZD1222 COVID-19 vaccine. Assay: immunoSEQ multiplex PCR; the TCRdb copy retains only in-frame clones and omits some. The sample consists of 200,000 to 250,000 clones, around 94% of them appearing once. Specimen: peripheral blood, collected 28 days after the second dose of the MenACWY control vaccine. These receptors all come from an adult who received the MenACWY meningococcal vaccine as a control. Each CDR3 is given without its conserved first and last residue. A D gene is named only where the DNA matches it firmly.

CDR3aa | v_gene | d_gene
ASRQQGGEQY | TRBV6-5 | TRBD1
ASSLSGVLGEQY | TRBV27 | .
SVVASGGVWDTQY | TRBV29-1 | TRBD2
ASTPSGIGTGELF | TRBV19 | TRBD2
ASSFRDTQY | TRBV6-5 | .
ASSYRPNTEAF | TRBV6-5 | .
ASSSQGAGGNTIY | TRBV7-2 | TRBD1
ASSPPGLNQPQH | TRBV6-1 | .
ASTQTRGGRTYNEQF | TRBV19 | TRBD2
ASSEGVLAADTQY | TRBV6-1 | .
ASRSWGENTEAF | TRBV2 | .
ASSATGAGNEQY | TRBV7-3 | .
SVGQNIQETQY | TRBV29-1 | .
ASSLRAPADEQY | TRBV7-2 | .
ASSHGDSHPQPQH | TRBV7-2 | .
ASSPTVLNTGELF | TRBV5-5 | .
ASSGGGLYEQY | TRBV25-1 | .
ASSSGPGQGLLEEKLF | TRBV6-2/TRBV6-3 | TRBD1
ASSPRGRLTNEKLF | TRBV18 | .
ASNLDGVGGYT | TRBV19 | .
ASSPISTGGLTYGYT | TRBV7-2 | TRBD1
ASSPPGGPSYNEQF | TRBV9 | .
ASSPGQGAGNTIY | TRBV6-5 | TRBD1
ASSLGLMNTEAF | TRBV6-2/TRBV6-3 | .
ASSWGTSDEQY | TRBV6-5 | TRBD2
ATASGQRNTEAF | TRBV19 | .
ASSIGLAGEADTQY | TRBV19 | TRBD2
ASSLIWGGVNTGELF | TRBV7-2 | TRBD2
ASSIGTANYGYT | TRBV5-6 | TRBD1
ASNGGGTNYGYT | TRBV28 | .
ASSPREELYGYT | TRBV5-1 | .
ASSQGSTEAF | TRBV18 | .
ASSVIWATNEKLF | TRBV19 | .
ASSQDKDSQLNTEAF | TRBV4-1 | .
ASSEGTGLDNEQF | TRBV6-1 | TRBD1
ASRRETTNTYEQY | TRBV6-5 | .
ATSDPDRGLTGELF | TRBV24-1 | TRBD1
ASSPREDEQY | TRBV5-1 | .
ASRGGDTQY | TRBV27 | .
ASSLSSLPDADTQY | TRBV27 | .